The 10 T cell receptor beta chains below come from one sample, sequenced in a study of vaccination and CD4 T cells after COVID-19. Their specific antigens are unknown. Time point of the sample: late sampling 161 to 241 days after vaccination in a few convalescent patients. This sample's treatment: roughly 10-day PBMC culture with coronavirus spike peptide pools or control peptides (ViraFEST assay). Cultured CD4+ T cell DNA underwent sequencing with the Oncomine TCR Beta short-read assay. Each CDR3 protein gets one entry after TCRdb re-called the PCR reads with MiXCR. Altogether approximately 17,000 distinct CDR3 sequences are present, about half being singletons, with the ten largest covering roughly 16%. The input for sequencing was CD4+ T cells from blood, cultured in vitro, taken about 7 months after SARS-CoV-2 vaccination. Source of these receptors: a human donor who had recovered from COVID-19.

In this sample, this clonotype turned up once. The V call is TRBV4-1, the J call TRBJ1-5, with 10 bases identical to TRBD1. Germline CDR1 is MGHRA and CDR2 is YSYEKL. The CDR3 is 15 residues long. V trimming: 4 bases; J trimming: 7 bases; junction bases outside the gene matches: 7. Written as DNA, the CDR3 is TGCGCCAGCAGCCCAGGACAGGGGGTCTGGCAGCCCCAGCATTTT. Translated: CASSPGQGVWQPQHF.

The chain links TRBV19 to TRBJ2-7; D might be TRBD2 (5 bases). Between the trimmed V and J ends, which lost 1 base and 7 bases, there was a span of 17 bases. Germline lookup yields CDR1 LNHDA and CDR2 SQIVND (reference sequence). This CDR3 spans 15 amino acids. As DNA, the CDR3 is TGTGCCAGTAGTATAGTCTGGGTTCAAACGGGGGAGCAGTACTTC. Residues: CASSIVWVQTGEQYF.

V gene TRBV7-9 combines with J gene TRBJ1-1; 11 nucleotides align to TRBD1. Trimming cost V 5 bases and J 4 bases; bases outside gene matches: 6. The CDR3 covers 15 residues. Germline CDR1 is SEHNR and CDR2 is FQNEAQ (reference sequence). This CDR3 is CASSPGQGAATEAFF. DNA of the CDR3: TGTGCCAGCAGCCCCGGACAGGGGGCGGCCACTGAAGCTTTCTTT.

The V and J genes are TRBV5-4 and TRBJ2-3; possibly TRBD1 for D (6 bases). Germline V gene data show CDR1 as SGHNT and CDR2 as YYREEE (reference sequence). Between the trimmed V and J ends, which lost 0 bases and 3 bases, there was a span of 14 bases. The length of the CDR3 is 16 residues. The chain's CDR3 is CASSLAGTTATDTQYF. CDR3 nucleotide sequence: TGTGCCAGCAGCTTGGCCGGGACAACAGCGACAGATACGCAGTATTTT.

As DNA, the CDR3 is TGCAGTGCTAGAAATGGGGCGTCGAATCAGCCCCAGCATTTT. This encodes CSARNGASNQPQHF. The gene calls are TRBV20-1 and TRBJ1-5; the D gene is possibly TRBD1 (5 bases). The CDR3 has 14 amino acids. V was shortened by 2 bases and J by 4 bases, with 12 bases between the two germline ends. CDR1 and CDR2 (germline): DFQATT, SNEGSKA (reference sequence).

CDR3 amino acids: CASSYSPAGGRTEAFF. CDR3 nucleotides: TGTGCCAGCAGTTACTCGCCGGCAGGCGGTAGGACTGAAGCTTTCTTT. The J gene is TRBJ1-1, the V gene TRBV6-2 or TRBV6-3; D not certain. V was trimmed by 0 bases and J by 5 bases, leaving 16 bases between them. The CDR3 has 16 residues. Per germline, CDR1 MNHEY and CDR2 SVGEGT.

The rearrangement uses TRBV20-1 and TRBJ1-1, with unresolved D. The V end lost 1 base, the J end lost 9 bases, and 15 bases lay between the germline ends. This CDR3 has 13 amino acids. Looked up from germline, CDR1 is DFQATT and CDR2 is SNEGSKA (reference sequence). In DNA, the CDR3 is TGCAGTGCTAGAGCGAGAGTGCCTCAAAAAGCTTTCTTT. This codes for CSARARVPQKAFF.

A few counts support this clonotype. V usage is TRBV5-4 and J usage is TRBJ1-6, with 10 bases that match TRBD1. Per germline, CDR1 SGHNT and CDR2 YYREEE (reference sequence). Germline trimming cut 4 bases from V and 10 bases from J; bases unmatched to any gene: 5. CDR3 length: 14 residues. CDR3 in DNA: TGTGCCAGCAGCCGACAGGGGGCGCGGTCACCCCTCCACTTT. Translating gives CASSRQGARSPLHF.

This clonotype was picked up a small number of times. V usage is TRBV10-1 and J usage is TRBJ2-7; D gene unclear. The germline V and J ends were trimmed by 10 bases and 6 bases, with 19 bases remaining between them. CDR3 length equals 13 residues. Germline CDR1 reads WNHNN; CDR2 reads SYGVQD (reference sequence). The CDR3: CAITAAVTREQYF. In nucleotides, the CDR3 is TGCGCCATCACGGCCGCGGTTACTCGCGAGCAGTACTTC.

The chain uses TRBV6-1 and TRBJ1-5, with a possible D match to TRBD1 (6 bases). Between the trimmed V and J ends, which lost 6 bases and 7 bases, there was a span of 19 bases. The germline V gene encodes CDR1 MNHNS and CDR2 SASEGT. There are 15 residues in the CDR3. Here the CDR3 reads CASRTGTRVAQPQHF. For the CDR3, the DNA is TGTGCCAGCAGAACCGGGACACGGGTGGCGCAGCCCCAGCATTTT.